The clone carrying this TCR beta chain was picked up many times. Its antigen is currently unknown. Extraction of PBMCs used about 9.2 ml of fresh peripheral blood. The CDR3 consists of 13 residues. CDR1 MNHNS and CDR2 SASEGT come from the germline V gene. V was pared by 4 bases and J by 7 bases, with 14 bases between. This entry is derived from a study of T cells in Graves' hyperthyroidism and ophthalmopathy. Study-level findings and limits: Blood also contained most expanded thyroid clonotypes above 0.001.

RNA transcripts were the template for amplifying TCR beta CDR3 regions. Carried out on the TCR CDR3, a first-round RT-PCR used the HTBI primer set. TCRdb recomputed calls from the multiplex PCR reads with MiXCR, one row per CDR3 protein. The table has around 300,000 distinct CDR3 sequences, less than 30% seen once; the top ten hold about a quarter. Sequences were obtained from blood. This sequence originates from a man in his forties or fifties with Graves' hyperthyroidism that later progressed to Graves' ophthalmopathy. The genes are TRBV6-1 and TRBJ2-7; perhaps TRBD2 as D (5 bases). The CDR3 spells CASSGSSGWEQYF. CDR3 in DNA: TGTGCCAGCAGTGGATCGAGCGGCTGGGAGCAGTACTTC.